This T cell receptor (beta chain) was sequenced for a study of T-cell memory formation after mild COVID-19. V lost 1 base and J lost 4, with 17 bases in between. From germline, CDR1 is SGHTA and CDR2 FQGNSA. The CDR3 has 17 residues. TCRdb re-called the 5' RACE reads with MiXCR, one entry per CDR3 protein. The sample consists of about 140,000 distinct CDR3 sequences, 14% to 15% of them appearing once. The sample was PBMCs or a T cell subset sorted from them (not recorded which). The source of this sequence is an adult woman who had mild COVID-19 (a few samples of this study predate the infection). Cell type and time point are not known. V is TRBV7-2 and J is TRBJ2-1, with D perhaps matching TRBD2 (5 bases). CDR3 bases: TGTGCCAGCAGCTTAGTGTTTAGGCTATCGGGATACAATGAGCAGTTCTTC. It specifies CASSLVFRLSGYNEQFF.